These T cell receptor beta chains were read from a single sample in a study of response to subunit inactivated influenza vaccine. TCRdb re-called the RT-PCR reads through MiXCR, storing one row per CDR3 protein. The table lists approximately 730,000 distinct CDR3 sequences, approximately 15% of them singletons, with 5.5% to 8% in the top ten. This sample comprised PBMCs from blood, obtained 14 days before vaccination. The receptors here all came from a man aged 50 to 59 who received an inactivated influenza vaccine. Both conserved end residues are part of each CDR3. A D gene is named only where the DNA matches it firmly. For some rows the clone size is stated as once, few or many, or as a class when expanded; others skip it.

D gene	clone size	V gene	J gene	CDR3 protein	CDR3 DNA
TRBD2	once	TRBV27	TRBJ2-2	CASSPLAVANTGELFF	TGTGCCAGCAGTCCTCTAGCGGTCGCGAACACCGGGGAGCTGTTTTTT
NA	many	TRBV12-3/TRBV12-4	TRBJ1-6	CASTRRNNSPLHF	TGTGCCAGCACCCGAAGAAATAATTCACCCCTCCACTTT
NA	NA	TRBV11-2	TRBJ2-7	CASSLEGTGVHPYEQYF	TGTGCCAGCAGCTTAGAGGGTACGGGAGTCCACCCTTACGAGCAGTACTTC
NA	NA	TRBV12-3/TRBV12-4	TRBJ2-1	CASSSGVSSSYNEQFF	TGTGCCAGCAGTTCAGGGGTATCGAGCTCCTACAATGAGCAGTTCTTC
TRBD1	NA	TRBV6-5	TRBJ2-5	CASRSTGETQYF	TGTGCCAGCAGGTCGACAGGGGAGACCCAGTACTTC
NA	few	TRBV18	TRBJ1-6	CASSPGTEHSPLHF	TGTGCCAGCTCACCAGGGACGGAGCATTCACCCCTCCACTTT
TRBD2	NA	TRBV29-1	TRBJ2-1	CSVVGLASDNEQFF	TGCAGCGTTGTGGGACTAGCGAGTGACAATGAGCAGTTCTTC
TRBD1	NA	TRBV12-3/TRBV12-4	TRBJ1-3	CASSRGTGAGNTIYF	TGTGCCAGCAGCCGGGGGACAGGGGCCGGAAACACCATATATTTT
NA	NA	TRBV4-2	TRBJ2-5	CASSQEGRRRQETQYF	TGTGCCAGCAGCCAAGAAGGCCGGCGGAGACAAGAGACCCAGTACTTC
NA	NA	TRBV7-8	TRBJ2-3	CASSLFGRASDTQYF	TGTGCCAGCAGCTTATTCGGCAGGGCCTCAGATACGCAGTATTTT
NA	NA	TRBV29-1	TRBJ2-1	CSDTHSGPYNEQFF	TGCAGCGACACCCATAGCGGCCCCTACAATGAGCAGTTCTTC
NA	NA	TRBV10-3	TRBJ1-3	CAISLDRSGNTIYF	TGTGCCATCAGTCTAGACAGGTCCGGAAACACCATATATTTT
NA	NA	TRBV2	TRBJ1-5	CASSEGPNEPQHF	TGTGCCAGCAGTGAGGGACCAAATGAGCCCCAGCATTTT
NA	once	TRBV11-1	TRBJ2-2	CASNSGAGNTGELFF	TGTGCCAGCAACTCAGGGGCGGGGAACACCGGGGAGCTGTTTTTT
TRBD1	many	TRBV12-3/TRBV12-4	TRBJ1-5	CASRTGTQPQHF	TGTGCCAGCAGGACAGGGACCCAGCCCCAGCATTTT
NA	few	TRBV7-2	TRBJ1-2	CASSWTQGSYGYTF	TGTGCCAGCAGCTGGACTCAGGGATCCTATGGCTACACCTTC
TRBD2	NA	TRBV14	TRBJ2-1	CASSPRTSGGAWNEQFF	TGTGCCAGCAGCCCTCGGACTAGCGGGGGGGCGTGGAATGAGCAGTTCTTC